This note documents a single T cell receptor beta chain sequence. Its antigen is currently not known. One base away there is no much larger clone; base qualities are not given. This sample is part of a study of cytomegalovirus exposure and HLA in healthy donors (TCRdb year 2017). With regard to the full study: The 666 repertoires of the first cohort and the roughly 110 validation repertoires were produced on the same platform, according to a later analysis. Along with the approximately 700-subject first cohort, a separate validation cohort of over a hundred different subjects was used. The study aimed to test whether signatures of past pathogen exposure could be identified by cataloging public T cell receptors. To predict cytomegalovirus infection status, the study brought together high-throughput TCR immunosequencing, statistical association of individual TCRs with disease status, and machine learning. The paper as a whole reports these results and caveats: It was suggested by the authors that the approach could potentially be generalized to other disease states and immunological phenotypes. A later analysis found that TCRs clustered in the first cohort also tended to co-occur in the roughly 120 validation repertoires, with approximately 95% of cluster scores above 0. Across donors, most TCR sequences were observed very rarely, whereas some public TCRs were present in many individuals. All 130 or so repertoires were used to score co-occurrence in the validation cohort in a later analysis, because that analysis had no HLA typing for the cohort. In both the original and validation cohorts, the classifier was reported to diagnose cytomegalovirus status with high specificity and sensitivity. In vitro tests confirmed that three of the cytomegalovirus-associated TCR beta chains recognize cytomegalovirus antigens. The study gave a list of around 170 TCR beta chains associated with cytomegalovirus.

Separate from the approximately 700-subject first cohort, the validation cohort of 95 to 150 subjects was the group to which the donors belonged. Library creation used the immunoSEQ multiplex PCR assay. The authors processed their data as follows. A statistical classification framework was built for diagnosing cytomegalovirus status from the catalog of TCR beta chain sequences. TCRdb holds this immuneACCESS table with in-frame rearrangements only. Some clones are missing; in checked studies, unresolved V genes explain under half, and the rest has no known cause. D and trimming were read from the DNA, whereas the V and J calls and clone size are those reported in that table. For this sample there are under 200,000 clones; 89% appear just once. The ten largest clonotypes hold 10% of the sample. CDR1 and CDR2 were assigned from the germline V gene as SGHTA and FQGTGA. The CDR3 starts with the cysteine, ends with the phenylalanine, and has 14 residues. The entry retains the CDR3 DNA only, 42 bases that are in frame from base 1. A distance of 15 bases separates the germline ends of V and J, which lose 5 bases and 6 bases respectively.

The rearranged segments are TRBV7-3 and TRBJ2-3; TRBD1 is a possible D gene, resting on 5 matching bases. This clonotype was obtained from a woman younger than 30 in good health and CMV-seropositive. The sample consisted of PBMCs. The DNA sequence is TGTGCCAGCAGCCAGGGCCAGGGCCCCGATACGCAGTATTTT. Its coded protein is CASSQGQGPDTQYF.